This T cell receptor beta chain was sequenced in a study of chemoradiotherapy in HPV16-positive cancers (dated by TCRdb to 2022 to 2024). A note on the overall study: Functional T-cell assays on cells from a couple of HPV16-positive patients defined candidate HPV-specific T-cell clones and common TCR motifs. Next, the candidate HPV-specific TCRs and motifs were followed in TCR repertoires from around 87 patients with HPV-related cancers. The study asked whether T-cell immunity to the HPV oncoproteins E6 and E7 changes during chemoradiotherapy and whether this immunity affects survival.

What the work shows at the level of the full study, not this receptor alone: The survival association was reported for HPV16-positive patients, and the functional definition of HPV-specific T cells was derived from only a couple of HPV16-positive patients. In HPV16-positive patients, expansion of HPV-responsive T cells during chemoradiotherapy was associated with improved recurrence-free survival. Expansion of candidate HPV-specific clones and E7-related TCR motifs was observed in the tumor microenvironment during treatment, whereas no such expansion was observed for non-HPV-specific T cells.

The library came from the immunoSEQ multiplex PCR assay. Not all clones reach the TCRdb copy of this immuneACCESS table, which keeps in-frame sequences only. Checked studies attribute under half of the gap to unresolved V genes and leave the rest unexplained. The sample table records about 12,000 clones; more than 50% of these occur just once. The top ten clonotypes cover around 20% of the sample. Spanning cysteine to phenylalanine, the CDR3 consists of 14 amino acids. The only DNA kept is the CDR3, 42 bases in frame from the first base. CDR1 and CDR2, looked up from the germline V gene, are ENHRY and SYGVKD. Cut back by 4 bases and 5 bases, the V and J ends lie 11 bases apart. A word on this clone: There is no known antigen for this receptor. Within one base of it there is no much larger clone, and no base qualities were kept.

Repertoires were sampled multiple times during chemoradiotherapy, which allowed clonal expansion in the tumor microenvironment to be followed. The TCR was taken from a human donor with HPV-associated anogenital cancer. This material was acquired from a patient who underwent chemoradiotherapy. The chain employs TRBV10-3 and TRBJ2-2; the D region possibly corresponds to TRBD1 (6 bases align). The CDR3: CAISGQGRTGELFF. The bases read TGTGCCATCAGTGGTCAGGGGCGAACCGGGGAGCTGTTTTTT.